A selection of T cell receptor beta chains follows, all from one sample in a study of Ad26.COV2.S vaccination and SARS-CoV-2 variants. Measured with immunoSEQ multiplex PCR; TCRdb has only the in-frame clones, and not every one. The sample yields about 480,000 clones, approximately 90% seen once. The starting material was peripheral blood, obtained in a trial of Ad26.COV2.S vaccine versus placebo. All receptors derive from a person between 18 and 65 years old who received the Ad26.COV2.S COVID-19 vaccine or a placebo. CDR3s include the opening cysteine and the closing phenylalanine or tryptophan. Fields, in order: V gene, clone size, D gene, J gene, CDR3 protein, CDR3 DNA. A D gene is named only where the DNA matches it firmly. Rows give clone size only sometimes, using once, few, many, or a class for an expanded clone.

V gene: TRBV19; clone size: NA; D gene: NA; J gene: TRBJ2-2; CDR3 protein: CASSVLTGNTGELFF; CDR3 DNA: TGTGCCAGTAGTGTCCTGACAGGGAACACCGGGGAGCTGTTTTTT
V gene: TRBV5-5; clone size: NA; D gene: NA; J gene: TRBJ1-1; CDR3 protein: CASSFSGDTEAFF; CDR3 DNA: TGTGCCAGCAGCTTTTCGGGGGACACTGAAGCTTTCTTT
V gene: TRBV7-2; clone size: NA; D gene: TRBD2; J gene: TRBJ2-3; CDR3 protein: CASSFYGTRATDTQYF; CDR3 DNA: TGTGCCAGCAGCTTTTATGGGACTAGGGCCACAGATACGCAGTATTTT
V gene: TRBV5-1; clone size: NA; D gene: TRBD2; J gene: TRBJ2-1; CDR3 protein: CASSSYLAGGRNEQFF; CDR3 DNA: TGCGCCAGCAGCTCGTACCTAGCGGGAGGTCGCAATGAGCAGTTCTTC
V gene: TRBV20-1; clone size: NA; D gene: TRBD2; J gene: TRBJ2-3; CDR3 protein: CSASGSGRGTDTQYF; CDR3 DNA: TGCAGTGCTAGTGGTAGCGGGCGGGGCACAGATACGCAGTATTTT
V gene: TRBV10-2; clone size: NA; D gene: TRBD2; J gene: TRBJ2-3; CDR3 protein: CAASSGVTDTQYF; CDR3 DNA: TGCGCCGCCTCTAGCGGGGTCACAGATACGCAGTATTTT
V gene: TRBV25-1; clone size: NA; D gene: NA; J gene: TRBJ2-2; CDR3 protein: CASSEPGVSAGELFF; CDR3 DNA: TGTGCCAGTTCTGAGCCAGGGGTGTCCGCCGGGGAGCTGTTTTTT
V gene: TRBV3-1/TRBV3-2; clone size: NA; D gene: NA; J gene: TRBJ1-5; CDR3 protein: CASSQDALSNQPQHF; CDR3 DNA: TGTGCCAGCAGCCAAGATGCCCTTAGCAATCAGCCCCAGCATTTT
V gene: TRBV28; clone size: NA; D gene: NA; J gene: TRBJ2-7; CDR3 protein: CASSLYNTYEQYF; CDR3 DNA: TGTGCCAGCAGTTTATATAACACATACGAGCAGTACTTC
V gene: TRBV19; clone size: few; D gene: NA; J gene: TRBJ1-3; CDR3 protein: CASGSSGRNTIYF; CDR3 DNA: TGTGCCAGTGGGAGTTCGGGACGAAACACCATATATTTT